This T cell receptor beta chain was documented in a study of T cell repertoires in cytomegalovirus infection. The germline V gene has CDR1 MNHEY and CDR2 SVGAGI. The V gene lost 6 bases and the J gene lost 3 bases, with 14 bases spanning the gap. The CDR3 runs 14 residues. TCRdb re-analysed the reads in MiXCR, keeping a single row per CDR3 protein. The repertoire holds roughly 160,000 distinct CDR3 sequences, with less than 25% as singletons. On this clonotype: Its antigen remains unidentified.

This receptor was taken from a human donor in good health (CMV status not recorded). Some clones in this sample may be carry-over from other donors' samples. The V gene is TRBV6-5, the J gene TRBJ1-2; D unclear. This specimen consisted of CD8+ T cells from cultured PBMCs, obtained from culture after CMV antigen stimulation. The CDR3 here is CASRETSRHYGYTF. CDR3 DNA sequence: TGTGCCAGCAGAGAAACTTCGAGGCACTATGGCTACACCTTC.